These T cell receptor beta chains were read from a single sample in a study of T cell responses to AZD1222 COVID-19 vaccine. Here immunoSEQ multiplex PCR was the method, and the copy in TCRdb shows in-frame clones only, minus some. The data contain 75,000 to 95,000 clones, around nine tenths of them seen just once; the ten biggest clones take up 15% to 20%. The sequences come from peripheral blood, collected on day 0 of AZD1222 vaccination. These TCRs come from an adult in good health. Each CDR3 is given with its conserved first and last residue. A D gene is named only where the DNA matches it firmly. Some rows mark clone size as missing; the rest say once, few, many or name a class of expanded clone.

TRBJ2-5	TRBV6-5	NA	TRBD2	TGTGCCAGCAGTTGGACTAGCGGCCAAGAGACCCAGTACTTC	CASSWTSGQETQYF
TRBJ2-7	TRBV7-2	NA	NA	TGTGCCAGCAGCTATCATACAGGGAAGAACGAGCAGTACTTC	CASSYHTGKNEQYF
TRBJ2-1	TRBV19	few	NA	TGTGCCAGTAGTATGGACCATGAGCAGTTCTTC	CASSMDHEQFF
TRBJ2-5	TRBV7-9	NA	NA	TGTGCCAGCAGCGTCGGGACCGACCAAGAGACCCAGTACTTC	CASSVGTDQETQYF
TRBJ1-3	TRBV9	NA	NA	TGTGCCAGCAGCGAAGGGGGAGGGTCTGGAAACACCATATATTTT	CASSEGGGSGNTIYF
TRBJ2-1	TRBV19	NA	TRBD1	TGTGCCAGTAGTATTACAGGGGGCCTCAATGAGCAGTTCTTC	CASSITGGLNEQFF
TRBJ2-3	TRBV5-6	NA	TRBD2	TGTGCCAGCAGCTCTCCGGGACTAGCGGGAGGCACAGATACGCAGTATTTT	CASSSPGLAGGTDTQYF
TRBJ2-3	TRBV19	few	NA	TGTGCCAGTAGTATACAGGGGGATACGCAGTATTTT	CASSIQGDTQYF
TRBJ1-2	TRBV6-7	NA	NA	TGTGCCAGCAGTTACTCGAGATCAGCCCAGGGGTCTGGCTACACCTTC	CASSYSRSAQGSGYTF
TRBJ1-6	TRBV5-6	NA	NA	TGTGCCAGCAGCTTAGGCCATCCGCCCCTCCACTTT	CASSLGHPPLHF
TRBJ1-2	TRBV5-1	NA	NA	TGCGCCAGCAGCTTGCGTTACGGACAAACAGAGGGCTACACCTTC	CASSLRYGQTEGYTF
TRBJ1-6	TRBV6-5	NA	NA	TGTGCCAGCAGTTACGGCGGGGACGTTGGTAATTCACCCCTCCACTTT	CASSYGGDVGNSPLHF
TRBJ1-3	TRBV7-2	NA	NA	TGTGCCAGCAGCTCGAGCGGGCATGGAAACACCATATATTTT	CASSSSGHGNTIYF
TRBJ1-4	TRBV7-2	NA	NA	TGTGCCAGCAGCCCCTCCGCTTTAGGGGAAAAACTGTTTTTT	CASSPSALGEKLFF
TRBJ1-6	TRBV6-5	few	TRBD1	TGTGCCAGCAGTTTCACACAGGGGGCAGGTTCACCCCTCCACTTT	CASSFTQGAGSPLHF
TRBJ1-1	TRBV24-1	NA	NA	TGTGCCACCAGTGAAGCTTACCCGAACACTGAAGCTTTCTTT	CATSEAYPNTEAFF
TRBJ2-7	TRBV3-1/TRBV3-2	NA	NA	TGTGCCAGCAGCCAAAACGGTGGGTCCCAAGGGTACTTC	CASSQNGGSQGYF
TRBJ1-4	TRBV6-5	once	NA	TGTGCCAGCAGTTATGGAGGCAATTTCAATGAAAAACTGTTTTTT	CASSYGGNFNEKLFF
TRBJ2-6	TRBV18	NA	NA	TGTGCCAGCTCACCTTGGAGGGGGCAGTCTGGGGCCAACGTCCTGACTTTC	CASSPWRGQSGANVLTF
TRBJ1-2	TRBV7-3	few	NA	TGTGCCAGCAGCTTAAGAAGGGGCTATGGCTACACCTTC	CASSLRRGYGYTF
TRBJ2-7	TRBV19	NA	NA	TGTGCCAGTAGTGAGACACCCTACGAGCAGTACTTC	CASSETPYEQYF
TRBJ1-3	TRBV4-3	NA	NA	TGCGCCAGCAGCCAAGAGACAGTGCACTTCTCTGGAAACACCATATATTTT	CASSQETVHFSGNTIYF
TRBJ1-3	TRBV4-2	NA	TRBD1	TGTGCCAGCAGCCAAGGACCGGACAGGCCCTATTTT	CASSQGPDRPYF
TRBJ2-1	TRBV4-2	NA	NA	TGTGCCAGCAGCCAAGACCAAGCAGCTTACAATGAGCAGTTCTTC	CASSQDQAAYNEQFF
TRBJ2-3	TRBV5-1	NA	NA	TGCGCCAGCAGCTTGGGGACACCCCCAGATACGCAGTATTTT	CASSLGTPPDTQYF
TRBJ1-2	TRBV5-6	NA	NA	TGTGCCAGCAGCTTGGGCCAGGACTATGGCTACACCTTC	CASSLGQDYGYTF
TRBJ1-2	TRBV28	NA	NA	TGTGCCAGCAGGCTGGACTGGTACTATGGCTACACCTTC	CASRLDWYYGYTF
TRBJ1-1	TRBV5-4	NA	NA	TGTGCCAGCAGCTTTCCATTGAACACTGAAGCTTTCTTT	CASSFPLNTEAFF
TRBJ2-3	TRBV7-8	NA	NA	TGTGCCAGCAGCTTAGGTTTAGCATACCGCACAGATACGCAGTATTTT	CASSLGLAYRTDTQYF
TRBJ2-6	TRBV10-3	NA	NA	TGTGCCATCAGTGAAAGCTCTGGGGCCAACGTCCTGACTTTC	CAISESSGANVLTF
TRBJ1-1	TRBV2	NA	NA	TGTGCCAGCAGATTACAGGCCATGAGCACTGAAGCTTTCTTT	CASRLQAMSTEAFF
TRBJ2-1	TRBV10-2	NA	NA	TGCGCCAGCGGGGGGGCGGAGAACAATGAGCAGTTCTTC	CASGGAENNEQFF
TRBJ2-3	TRBV6-1	NA	TRBD2	TGTGCCAGCAGTGAAGGGGCGGGAGGGCTCCCAGATACGCAGTATTTT	CASSEGAGGLPDTQYF
TRBJ1-5	TRBV2	NA	TRBD1	TGTGCCAGCAGTGGACAGGGGAGAGACGGAGGCAATCAGCCCCAGCATTTT	CASSGQGRDGGNQPQHF
TRBJ2-3	TRBV20-1	NA	NA	TGCAGTGCGGCGGACGGCGCGCAGTATTTT	CSAADGAQYF
TRBJ2-7	TRBV19	NA	TRBD1	TGTGCCAGTAGTACCTCGGACAGGTCCCCGGGCGAGCAGTACTTC	CASSTSDRSPGEQYF
TRBJ2-7	TRBV7-2	NA	NA	TGTGCCAGCAGCCTTTCTTCCTACGAGCAGTACTTC	CASSLSSYEQYF
TRBJ1-6	TRBV6-5	NA	TRBD1	TGTGCCAGCAGGCACACCGGGACAGGGATTTCACCCCTCCACTTT	CASRHTGTGISPLHF
TRBJ2-5	TRBV6-2/TRBV6-3	NA	TRBD2	TGTGCCAGCAGTTACCCTAGCGGGAGGTCGGGGGAGACCCAGTACTTC	CASSYPSGRSGETQYF
TRBJ2-3	TRBV5-5	NA	NA	TGTGCCAGCAGGGAGGGAGAGCACACAGATACGCAGTATTTT	CASREGEHTDTQYF
TRBJ1-2	TRBV7-2	NA	NA	TGTGCCAGCAGGCAAGCGATGGGCTATGGCTACACCTTC	CASRQAMGYGYTF
TRBJ2-1	TRBV4-2	NA	TRBD2	TGTGCCAGCAGCCAAGATGATAGCGGGAGGGCATACAATGAGCAGTTCTTC	CASSQDDSGRAYNEQFF
TRBJ2-7	TRBV6-1	few	TRBD2	TGTGCCAGCAGTGAGAAAAGGCGGGAGCTCTACGAGCAGTACTTC	CASSEKRRELYEQYF